The 2 T cell receptor beta chains in this list originate from one sample, sequenced in a study of technical replicates of blood from a handful of donors. Method: immunoSEQ multiplex PCR; TCRdb's copy keeps in-frame clones and lacks some. Among almost 85,000 clones listed, around 97% were seen once. The sequenced sample consisted of T cells isolated from PBMCs. The receptors were gathered from a human donor in good health.

V gene TRBV28 combines with J gene TRBJ1-3; no definite D call. CDR3 length: 17 amino acids. Looked up from germline, CDR1 is MDHEN and CDR2 is SYDVKM. The V end lost 2 bases, the J end lost 0 bases, and 14 bases lay between the germline ends. The chain's CDR3 is CASSLVVASLSGNTIYF. In DNA, the CDR3 is TGTGCCAGCAGTTTAGTCGTAGCCTCCCTCTCTGGAAACACCATATATTTT.

V is TRBV21-1 and J is TRBJ2-7; the DNA was not compared with TRBD2, the D call given in the table. TRBV21-1 counts as a pseudogene. The CDR3 runs 15 residues. The CDR3 nucleotides read TGTGCCAGCAGCAGTAGCGGGACTTCCCCCTACGAGCAGTACTTC. Its protein is CASSSSGTSPYEQYF.